This T cell receptor beta chain emerged from a study of blood T cells in healthy people across ages. Then a second PCR, running roughly 7 to 11 cycles, was carried out with a sample-barcoded 5' primer and a J-beta primer mix. Each CDR3 protein gets one entry after TCRdb re-called the 5' RACE reads with MiXCR. Among roughly 500,000 distinct CDR3 sequences listed, 27% were seen once. This CDR3 region has 14 residues. V lost 5 bases, J lost 6 bases, and 5 bases stayed unmatched. CDR1 and CDR2 (germline): MDHEN, SYDVKM. The V gene is TRBV28, the J gene TRBJ2-2; 8 bases fit TRBD1. The TCR was taken from a woman in her 70s in good health. Material for sequencing was blood. In DNA, the CDR3 is TGTGCCAGCAGTCCGGACAGGGCCGCCGGGGAGCTGTTTTTT. Protein: CASSPDRAAGELFF.